This T cell receptor (beta chain) was found in a study of shared clonotypes between healthy human individuals. Data came from immunoSEQ multiplex PCR; TCRdb stores just in-frame clones and leaves some out. The sample holds fewer than 3 million clones, 85% to 95% seen once. The CDR3 runs 15 residues. Germline V CDR1 and CDR2: SGHTA, FQGTGA. The source is a man aged 18 to 29 in good health. Some clones in this sample may be carry-over from other donors' samples. The sample was naive CD4+ T cells from PBMCs. Subset described: CD45RA+ positively selected. This sequence joins TRBV7-3 and TRBJ2-5; 7 bases map to TRBD2. Near its end, the DNA agrees better with TRBJ2-7, so the J call may be wrong. CDR3 bases: TGTGCCAGCAGCTTAGGAGCGGGACTCACCTACGAGCAGTACTTC. It is translated as CASSLGAGLTYEQYF.